This section outlines one T cell receptor (beta chain) sequence together with its context. No antigen is known for it. The data were produced by immunoSEQ multiplex PCR, yet TCRdb's version contains in-frame clones alone and is incomplete. Of roughly 54,000 clones listed, 85% to 90% are singletons. This sample is drawn from a study of pediatric ulcerative colitis. Study-wide points: Total lymphocyte DNA, not sorted subsets, was the template. All ulcerative colitis patients, but no controls, carried a couple of rectal clonotypes.

Control subjects, colonoscoped for suspected IBD, had macroscopically and histologically normal endoscopy. Blood was drawn at the time of colonoscopy. The CDR3 contains 15 residues. Trimming pared 8 bases from V and 4 bases from J, leaving 18 bases between. Germline CDR1 and CDR2: SGHVS and FQNEAQ. This sequence joins TRBV7-8 and TRBJ2-1; maybe TRBD2 (6 bases). The sample comprised blood. This TCR came from a boy between 10 and 17 years old who was a control in a study of pediatric ulcerative colitis. The DNA for the CDR3 is TGTGCCAGCTCCACCGGGGGACTGGAATACAATGAGCAGTTCTTC. It yields the protein CASSTGGLEYNEQFF.